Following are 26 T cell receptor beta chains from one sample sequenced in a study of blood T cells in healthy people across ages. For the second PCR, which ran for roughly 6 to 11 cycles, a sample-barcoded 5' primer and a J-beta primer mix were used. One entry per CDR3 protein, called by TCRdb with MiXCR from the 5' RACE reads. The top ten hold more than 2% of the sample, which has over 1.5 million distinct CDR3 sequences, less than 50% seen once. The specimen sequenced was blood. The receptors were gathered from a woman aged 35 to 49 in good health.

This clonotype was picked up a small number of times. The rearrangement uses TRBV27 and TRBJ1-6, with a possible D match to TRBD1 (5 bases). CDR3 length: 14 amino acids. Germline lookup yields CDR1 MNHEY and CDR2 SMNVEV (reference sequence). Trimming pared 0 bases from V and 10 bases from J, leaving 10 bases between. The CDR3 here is CASSLSGVNSPLHF. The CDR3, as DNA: TGTGCCAGCAGTTTATCGGGGGTAAACTCACCCCTCCACTTT.

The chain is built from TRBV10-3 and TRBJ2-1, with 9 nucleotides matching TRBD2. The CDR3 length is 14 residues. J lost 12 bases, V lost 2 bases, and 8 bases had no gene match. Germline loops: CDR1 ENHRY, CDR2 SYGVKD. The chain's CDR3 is CAISEGTSQEGQFF. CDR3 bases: TGTGCCATCAGTGAGGGGACTAGCCAAGAGGGGCAGTTCTTC.

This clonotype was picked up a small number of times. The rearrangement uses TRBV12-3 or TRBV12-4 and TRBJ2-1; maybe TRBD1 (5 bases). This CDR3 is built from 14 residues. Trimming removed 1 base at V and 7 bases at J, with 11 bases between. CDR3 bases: TGTGCCAGCAGTTTAGGGGGCTCGGTAAATGAGCAGTTCTTC. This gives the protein CASSLGGSVNEQFF.

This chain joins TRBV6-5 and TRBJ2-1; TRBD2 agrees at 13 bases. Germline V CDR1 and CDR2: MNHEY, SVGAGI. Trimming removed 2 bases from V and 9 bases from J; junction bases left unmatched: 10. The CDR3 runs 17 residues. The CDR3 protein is CASSYGITSGGEGEQFF. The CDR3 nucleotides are TGTGCCAGCAGTTACGGGATAACTAGCGGGGGGGAAGGTGAGCAGTTCTTC.

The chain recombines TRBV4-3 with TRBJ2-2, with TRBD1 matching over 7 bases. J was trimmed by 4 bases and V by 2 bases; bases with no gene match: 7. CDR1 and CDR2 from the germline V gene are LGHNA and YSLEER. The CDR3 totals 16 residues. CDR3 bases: TGCGCCAGCAGCCAAAATCTAGGGGGCCTCACCGGGGAGCTGTTTTTT. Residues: CASSQNLGGLTGELFF.

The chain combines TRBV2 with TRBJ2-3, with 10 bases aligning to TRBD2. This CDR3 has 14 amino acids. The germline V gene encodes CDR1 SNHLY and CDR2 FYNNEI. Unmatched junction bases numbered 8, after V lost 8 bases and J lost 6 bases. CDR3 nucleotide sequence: TGTGCCAGCCTTATCAGCGGGGGGGCGGATACGCAGTATTTT. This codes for CASLISGGADTQYF.

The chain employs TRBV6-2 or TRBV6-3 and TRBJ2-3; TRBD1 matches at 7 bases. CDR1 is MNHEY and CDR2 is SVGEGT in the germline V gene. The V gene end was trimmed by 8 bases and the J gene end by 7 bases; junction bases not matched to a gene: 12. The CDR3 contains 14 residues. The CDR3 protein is CASGTGQRANTQYF. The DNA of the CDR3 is TGTGCCAGCGGGACGGGACAGAGAGCGAATACGCAGTATTTT.

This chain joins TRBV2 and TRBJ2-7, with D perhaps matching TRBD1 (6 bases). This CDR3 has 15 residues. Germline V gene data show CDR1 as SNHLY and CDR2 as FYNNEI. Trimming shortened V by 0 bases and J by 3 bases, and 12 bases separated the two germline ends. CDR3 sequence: CASSEAPTGYYEQYF. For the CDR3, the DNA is TGTGCCAGCAGTGAAGCTCCGACAGGTTACTACGAGCAGTACTTC. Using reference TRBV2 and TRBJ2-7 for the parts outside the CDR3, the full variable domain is EPEVTQTPSHQVTQMGQEVILRCVPISNHLYFYWYRQILGQKVEFLVSFYNNEISEKSEIFDDQFSVERPDGSNFTLKIRSTKLEDSAMYFCASSEAPTGYYEQYFGPGTRLTVT.

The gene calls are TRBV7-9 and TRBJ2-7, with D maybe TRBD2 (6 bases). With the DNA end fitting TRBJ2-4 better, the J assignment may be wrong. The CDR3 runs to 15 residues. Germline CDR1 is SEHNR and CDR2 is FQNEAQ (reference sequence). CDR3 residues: CASSFLSGGENIQYF. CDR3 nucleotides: TGTGCCAGCAGCTTTTTGTCGGGCGGGGAAAACATTCAGTACTTC.

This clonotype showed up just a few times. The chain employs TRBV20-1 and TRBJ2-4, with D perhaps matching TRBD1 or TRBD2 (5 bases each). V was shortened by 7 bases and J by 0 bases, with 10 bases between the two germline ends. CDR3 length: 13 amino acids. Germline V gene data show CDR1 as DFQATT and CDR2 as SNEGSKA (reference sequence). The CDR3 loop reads CSGTGTAKNIQYF. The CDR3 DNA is TGCAGTGGAACCGGGACAGCCAAAAACATTCAGTACTTC.

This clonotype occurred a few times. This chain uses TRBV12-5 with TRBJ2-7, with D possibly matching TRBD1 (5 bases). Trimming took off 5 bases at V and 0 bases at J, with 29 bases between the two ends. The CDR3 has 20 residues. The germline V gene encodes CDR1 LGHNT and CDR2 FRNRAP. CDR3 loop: CASGPPRDRICKPSSYEQYF. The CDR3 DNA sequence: TGTGCTAGTGGTCCCCCCCGAGACAGAATATGCAAACCGAGCTCCTACGAGCAGTACTTC.

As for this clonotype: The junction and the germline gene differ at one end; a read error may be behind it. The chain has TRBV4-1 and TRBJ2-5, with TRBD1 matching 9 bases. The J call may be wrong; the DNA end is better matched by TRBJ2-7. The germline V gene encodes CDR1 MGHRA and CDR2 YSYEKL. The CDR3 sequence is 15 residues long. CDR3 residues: CASGQSQDRGYEQYF. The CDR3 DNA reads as TGCGCCAGCGGCCAAAGTCAGGACAGGGGCTACGAGCAGTACTTC.

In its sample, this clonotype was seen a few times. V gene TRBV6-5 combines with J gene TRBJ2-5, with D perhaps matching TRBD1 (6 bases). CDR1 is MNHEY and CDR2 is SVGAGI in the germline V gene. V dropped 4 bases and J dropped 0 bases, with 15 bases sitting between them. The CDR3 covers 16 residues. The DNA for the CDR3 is TGTGCCAGCAGTTCCCCGCTCGACAGGAACCAAGAGACCCAGTACTTC. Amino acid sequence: CASSSPLDRNQETQYF.

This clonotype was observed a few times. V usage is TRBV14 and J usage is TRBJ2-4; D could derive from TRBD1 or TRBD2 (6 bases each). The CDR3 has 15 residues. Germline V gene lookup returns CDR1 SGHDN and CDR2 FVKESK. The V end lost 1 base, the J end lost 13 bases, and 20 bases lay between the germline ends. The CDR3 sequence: CASSQARGGLGEQYF. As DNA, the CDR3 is TGTGCCAGCAGCCAAGCTCGAGGGGGGCTAGGTGAGCAGTACTTC.

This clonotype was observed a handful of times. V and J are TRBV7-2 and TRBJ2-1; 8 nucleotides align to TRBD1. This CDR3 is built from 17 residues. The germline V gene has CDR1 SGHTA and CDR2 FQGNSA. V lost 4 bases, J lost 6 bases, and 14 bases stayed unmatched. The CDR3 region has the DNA TGTGCCAGCAGCTCCCGGCTATTGGACAGGGTATCCAATGAGCAGTTCTTC. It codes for CASSSRLLDRVSNEQFF.

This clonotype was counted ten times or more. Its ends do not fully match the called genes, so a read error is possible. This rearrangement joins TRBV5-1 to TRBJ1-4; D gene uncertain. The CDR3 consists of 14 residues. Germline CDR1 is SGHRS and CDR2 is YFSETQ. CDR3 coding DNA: TGTGCCAGCAGCTTACTTGCAACTAATGAAAAACTGTTTTTT. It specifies CASSLLATNEKLFF. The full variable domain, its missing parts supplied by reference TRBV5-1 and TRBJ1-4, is KAGVTQTPRYLIKTRGQQVTLSCSPISGHRSVSWYQQTPGQGLQFLFEYFSETQRNKGNFPGRFSGRQFSNSRSEMNVSTLELGDSALYLCASSLLATNEKLFFGSGTQLSVL.

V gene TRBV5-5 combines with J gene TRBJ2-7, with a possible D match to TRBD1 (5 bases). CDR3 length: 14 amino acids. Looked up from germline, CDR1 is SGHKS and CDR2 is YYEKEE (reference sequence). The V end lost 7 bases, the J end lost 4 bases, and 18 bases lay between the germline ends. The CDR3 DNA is TGTGCCAGCTGTTTTTGGGGCAGACATTACGAGCAGTACTTC. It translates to CASCFWGRHYEQYF.

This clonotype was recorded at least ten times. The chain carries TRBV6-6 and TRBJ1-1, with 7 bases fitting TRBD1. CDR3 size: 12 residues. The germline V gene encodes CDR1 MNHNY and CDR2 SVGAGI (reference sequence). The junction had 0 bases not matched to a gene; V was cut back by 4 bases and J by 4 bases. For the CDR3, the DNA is TGTGCCAGCAGTTCAGGGGGCACTGAAGCTTTCTTT. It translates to CASSSGGTEAFF.

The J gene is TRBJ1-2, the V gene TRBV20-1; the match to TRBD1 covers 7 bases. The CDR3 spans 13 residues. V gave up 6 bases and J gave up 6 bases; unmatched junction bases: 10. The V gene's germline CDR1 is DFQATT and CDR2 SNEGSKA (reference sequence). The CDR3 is CSAPLDRNHGYTF. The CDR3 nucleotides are TGCAGTGCCCCGTTGGACAGGAATCATGGCTACACCTTC.

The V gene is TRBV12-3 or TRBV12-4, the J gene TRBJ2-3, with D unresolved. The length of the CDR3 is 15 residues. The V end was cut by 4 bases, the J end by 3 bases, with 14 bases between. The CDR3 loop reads CASSYRRAGTDTQYF. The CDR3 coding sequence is TGTGCCAGCAGTTATAGAAGAGCCGGTACAGATACGCAGTATTTT.

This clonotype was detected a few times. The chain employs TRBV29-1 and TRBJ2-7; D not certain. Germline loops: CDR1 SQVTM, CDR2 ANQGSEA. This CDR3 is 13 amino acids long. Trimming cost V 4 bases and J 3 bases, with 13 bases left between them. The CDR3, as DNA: TGCAGCGTTGTAGGGTCAGGAGTCTACGAGCAGTACTTC. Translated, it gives CSVVGSGVYEQYF.

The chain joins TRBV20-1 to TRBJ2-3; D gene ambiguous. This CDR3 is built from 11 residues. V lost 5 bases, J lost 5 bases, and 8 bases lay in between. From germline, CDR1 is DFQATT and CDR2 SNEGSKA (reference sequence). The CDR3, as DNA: TGCAGTGCTCCGGCACAAGATACGCAGTATTTT. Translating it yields CSAPAQDTQYF.

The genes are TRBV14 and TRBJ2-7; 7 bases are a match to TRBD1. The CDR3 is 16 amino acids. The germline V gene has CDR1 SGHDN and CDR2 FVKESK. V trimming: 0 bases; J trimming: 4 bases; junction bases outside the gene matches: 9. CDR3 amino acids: CASSQEPGQRPYEQYF. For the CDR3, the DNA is TGTGCCAGCAGCCAAGAACCGGGACAGAGACCGTACGAGCAGTACTTC.

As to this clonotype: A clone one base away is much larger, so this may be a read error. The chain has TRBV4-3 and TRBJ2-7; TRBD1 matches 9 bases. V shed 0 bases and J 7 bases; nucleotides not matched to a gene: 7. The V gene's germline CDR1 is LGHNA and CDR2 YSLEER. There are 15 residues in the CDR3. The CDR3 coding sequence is TGCGCCAGCAGCCAAGAGGGACAGGGCTACAATGAGCAGTACTTC. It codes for CASSQEGQGYNEQYF.

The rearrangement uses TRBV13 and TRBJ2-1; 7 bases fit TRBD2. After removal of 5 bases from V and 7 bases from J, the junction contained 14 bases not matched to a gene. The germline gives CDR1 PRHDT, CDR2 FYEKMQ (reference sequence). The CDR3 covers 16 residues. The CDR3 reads CASSGQSGVTLNEQFF. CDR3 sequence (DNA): TGTGCCAGCAGCGGGCAGAGCGGGGTTACGTTAAATGAGCAGTTCTTC.

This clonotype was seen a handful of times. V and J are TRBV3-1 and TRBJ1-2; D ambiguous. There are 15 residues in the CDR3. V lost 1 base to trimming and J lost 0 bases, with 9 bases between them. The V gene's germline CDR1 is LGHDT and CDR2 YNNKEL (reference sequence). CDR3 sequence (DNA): TGTGCCAGCAGCCAAGCGCCGACTACTAACTATGGCTACACCTTC. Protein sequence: CASSQAPTTNYGYTF.